These 28 T cell receptor beta chains were all obtained from the same sample, sequenced in a study of T cells after somatic rescue of genetic block. This table comes from immunoSEQ multiplex PCR, and its TCRdb copy is limited to in-frame clones, with some not included. The sample lists roughly 92,000 clones, about 87% occurring once. The sequenced sample consisted of peripheral blood mononuclear cells (PBMCs). The origin of the receptors is a woman between 18 and 29 years old.

The chain couples TRBV11-2 to TRBJ2-1, with D perhaps TRBD2 (5 bases). V was cut by 0 bases and J by 7 bases, with 7 bases left in between. The germline V gene encodes CDR1 SGHAT and CDR2 FQNNGV. The CDR3 consists of 13 residues. The CDR3 reads CASSLESGNEQFF. CDR3 bases: TGTGCCAGCAGCTTAGAATCGGGGAATGAGCAGTTCTTC. Full variable domain (outside the CDR3, taken from reference TRBV11-2 and TRBJ2-1): EAGVAQSPRYKIIEKRQSVAFWCNPISGHATLYWYQQILGQGPKLLIQFQNNGVVDDSQLPKDRFSAERLKGVDSTLKIQPAKLEDSAVYLCASSLESGNEQFFGPGTRLTVL.

J is TRBJ2-5 and V is TRBV7-2; 16 bases fit TRBD2. Trimming at V came to 1 base and at J to 10 bases, leaving 3 bases not matched to a gene. The CDR3 totals 15 residues. Germline V CDR1 and CDR2: SGHTA, FQGNSA. CDR3 DNA sequence: TGTGCCAGCAGCTTAGTTGGGACTAGCGGGAGGGACCAGTACTTC. As protein: CASSLVGTSGRDQYF.

This clone showed up just once. J is TRBJ1-1 and V is TRBV20-1, with no clear D. V lost 4 bases and J 9 bases, leaving 12 bases between the germline ends. This CDR3 has 11 residues. Germline V CDR1 and CDR2: DFQATT, SNEGSKA (reference sequence). The CDR3 reads CSANLWGQAFF. CDR3 nucleotides: TGCAGTGCTAATTTGTGGGGTCAAGCTTTCTTT.

The V gene is TRBV9, the J gene TRBJ1-4, with a tentative D call TRBD1 (6 bases). The CDR3 consists of 17 residues. CDR1 is SGDLS and CDR2 is YYNGEE in the germline V gene. Trimming removed 0 bases at V and 2 bases at J, with 14 bases between. CDR3 in amino acids: CASSVGVTGLTNEKLFF. Written as DNA, the CDR3 is TGTGCCAGCAGCGTAGGTGTGACAGGTCTTACTAATGAAAAACTGTTTTTT.

This chain connects TRBV15 to TRBJ1-2, with D perhaps TRBD1 (5 bases). Trimming stripped 0 bases from V and 4 bases from J, with 9 bases between. Germline lookup yields CDR1 LNHNV and CDR2 YYDKDF (reference sequence). The CDR3 has 14 amino acids. The CDR3, as DNA: TGTGCCACCAGCAGAGAGCAGGGAAGCTATGGCTACACCTTC. It codes for CATSREQGSYGYTF.

In its sample, this clone was seen a few times. The chain links TRBV4-1 to TRBJ2-1; 7 positions agree with TRBD1. V was clipped by 2 bases and J by 5 bases; unmatched bases: 3. There are 14 residues in the CDR3. Germline-derived CDR1 and CDR2 are MGHRA and YSYEKL. CDR3 nucleotides: TGCGCCAGCAGCCAAAGGACAGGCGACAATGAGCAGTTCTTC. Translating it yields CASSQRTGDNEQFF.

CDR3 sequence (DNA): TGTGCCATCAGTGAGTCCTCAGCAGATACGCAGTATTTT. Protein: CAISESSADTQYF. The chain carries TRBV10-3 and TRBJ2-3; D is undetermined. The germline V gene has CDR1 ENHRY and CDR2 SYGVKD. The CDR3 is made up of 13 amino acids. The germline V and J ends were trimmed by 0 bases and 4 bases, with 5 bases remaining between them.

This clone was counted a few times. The J gene is TRBJ1-1, the V gene TRBV19, with a tentative D call TRBD1 (6 bases). The CDR3 is made up of 14 amino acids. Per germline, CDR1 LNHDA and CDR2 SQIVND (reference sequence). Trimming cost V 0 bases and J 11 bases, with 16 bases left between them. For the CDR3, the DNA is TGTGCCAGTAGTATAGATAGGGGGTCGAAGGAGGCTTTCTTT. Translation gives CASSIDRGSKEAFF.

This clone was observed once. The chain is built from TRBV4-2 and TRBJ2-7, with D perhaps matching TRBD1 (6 bases). Germline values: CDR1 LGHNA, CDR2 YNFKEQ. With 3 bases removed from V and 2 bases from J, the gap between germline ends came to 11 bases. The CDR3 covers 14 residues. The DNA of the CDR3 is TGTGCCAGCAGCCAGGGGGCTCTTCCCTACGAGCAGTACTTC. Residues: CASSQGALPYEQYF.

The chain's CDR3 is CASSFYTEAFF. In DNA form, the CDR3 reads TGTGCCAGCAGTTTTTACACTGAAGCTTTCTTT. The chain links TRBV28 to TRBJ1-1; D gene ambiguous. Germline V lookup: CDR1 MDHEN, CDR2 SYDVKM. The V end lost 3 bases, the J end lost 3 bases, and 2 bases lay between the germline ends. The CDR3 loop spans 11 amino acids.

The chain uses TRBV6-4 and TRBJ2-1, with 8 bases aligning to TRBD2. V trimming: 2 bases; J trimming: 7 bases; junction bases outside the gene matches: 10. This CDR3 has 16 residues. Germline lookup yields CDR1 MRHNA and CDR2 SNTAGT. The CDR3 reads CASSDRGGRPSNEQFF. Here the CDR3 DNA reads TGTGCCAGCAGTGACCGGGGCGGGAGGCCTTCTAATGAGCAGTTCTTC.

The genes are TRBV7-9 and TRBJ2-1; D assignment may be TRBD1 or TRBD2 (5 bases each). This CDR3 is built from 15 residues. Germline V gene sequence: CDR1 SEHNR, CDR2 FQNEAQ (reference sequence). V lost 5 bases, J lost 7 bases, and 18 bases lay in between. The CDR3 bases are TGTGCCAGCAGCCACTCCCGAGGGGCTGGGAATGAGCAGTTCTTC. Translated: CASSHSRGAGNEQFF. Variable domain in full (rest from reference TRBV7-9 and TRBJ2-1): DTGVSQNPRHKITKRGQNVTFRCDPISEHNRLYWYRQTLGQGPEFLTYFQNEAQLEKSRLLSDRFSAERPKGSFSTLEIQRTEQGDSAMYLCASSHSRGAGNEQFFGPGTRLTVL.

This chain connects TRBV27 to TRBJ2-1; D is ambiguous. Germline CDR1 is MNHEY and CDR2 is SMNVEV (reference sequence). Trimming removed 3 bases from V and 7 bases from J, with 10 bases in between. The CDR3 is made up of 13 amino acids. DNA of the CDR3: TGTGCCAGCAGTTTGCTTGGGGTGAATGAGCAGTTCTTC. Its protein product is CASSLLGVNEQFF.

This chain uses TRBV28 with TRBJ2-1; tentative D call: TRBD1 (6 bases). This CDR3 contains 16 residues. The V gene's germline CDR1 is MDHEN and CDR2 SYDVKM. V lost 5 bases and J 0 bases, leaving 14 bases between the germline ends. The CDR3: CASSRRADSSYNEQFF. The CDR3 nucleotides are TGTGCCAGCAGTCGGCGAGCGGACAGCTCCTACAATGAGCAGTTCTTC.

This chain joins TRBV9 and TRBJ2-3, with TRBD1 as a possible D gene (5 bases). CDR1 and CDR2 (germline): SGDLS, YYNGEE. The CDR3 sequence is 15 residues long. Trimming took off 2 bases at V and 4 bases at J, with 14 bases between the two ends. Here the CDR3 DNA reads TGTGCCAGCAGCGTGGTACAGGCCGAGGCAGATACGCAGTATTTT. Amino acids: CASSVVQAEADTQYF.

This clone appeared a few times. The DNA for the CDR3 is TGCGCCAGCAGCTTAAGGGCTGGGGCCAACGTCCTGACTTTC. This codes for CASSLRAGANVLTF. This chain connects TRBV5-1 to TRBJ2-6, with D uncertain. V lost 2 bases and J 2 bases, leaving 5 bases between the germline ends. This CDR3 region has 14 residues. Germline CDR1 SGHRS, CDR2 YFSETQ.

A single count supports this clone. The chain is built from TRBV7-3 and TRBJ2-1; D is perhaps TRBD2 (6 bases). This CDR3 is 14 amino acids long. V lost 2 bases and J 10 bases, leaving 15 bases between the germline ends. Per the germline V gene, CDR1 is SGHTA and CDR2 is FQGTGA. The CDR3 reads CASSLGDAGREQFF. The CDR3 DNA follows: TGTGCCAGCAGCTTAGGGGACGCGGGACGGGAGCAGTTCTTC.

V and J are TRBV6-1 and TRBJ2-7; tentative D call: TRBD1 (5 bases). The V and J ends lost 1 base and 3 bases respectively, with 10 bases between them. Looked up from germline, CDR1 is MNHNS and CDR2 is SASEGT. This CDR3 contains 14 residues. CDR3 DNA: TGTGCCAGCAGTGAAGTTCCAGGGATCTACGAGCAGTACTTC. It encodes CASSEVPGIYEQYF.

V gene TRBV5-6 combines with J gene TRBJ1-1; 8 nucleotides agree with TRBD1. CDR1 and CDR2 (germline): SGHDT, YYEEEE. The trim removed 4 bases at V and 5 bases at J, leaving 13 bases unmatched. The CDR3 loop spans 16 amino acids. The CDR3 here is CASSPTGGYGWTEAFF. The CDR3 DNA sequence: TGTGCCAGCAGCCCCACAGGGGGATACGGGTGGACTGAAGCTTTCTTT.

The chain carries TRBV7-9 and TRBJ2-1; a weak D match, TRBD1 (6 bases). V dropped 5 bases and J dropped 2 bases, with 16 bases sitting between them. Germline V gene data show CDR1 as SEHNR and CDR2 as FQNEAQ (reference sequence). The CDR3 length is 16 residues. Here the CDR3 reads CASSRPSGQAYNEQFF. DNA of the CDR3: TGTGCCAGCAGCCGCCCCTCGGGACAAGCCTACAATGAGCAGTTCTTC. Full variable domain (outside the CDR3, taken from reference TRBV7-9 and TRBJ2-1): DTGVSQNPRHKITKRGQNVTFRCDPISEHNRLYWYRQTLGQGPEFLTYFQNEAQLEKSRLLSDRFSAERPKGSFSTLEIQRTEQGDSAMYLCASSRPSGQAYNEQFFGPGTRLTVL.

The J gene is TRBJ2-7, the V gene TRBV11-2; D might be TRBD2 (6 bases). This CDR3 spans 12 amino acids. Looked up from germline, CDR1 is SGHAT and CDR2 is FQNNGV. The ends were cut back, 8 bases at V and 5 bases at J, with 13 bases in the middle. The CDR3: CASGRILHEQYF. The CDR3 nucleotides read TGTGCCAGCGGGAGGATTTTGCACGAGCAGTACTTC.

The chain joins TRBV7-9 to TRBJ1-5; no firm D call. Germline V CDR1 and CDR2: SEHNR, FQNEAQ (reference sequence). Trimming stripped 4 bases from V and 0 bases from J, with 7 bases between. The CDR3 has 14 residues. The CDR3 coding sequence is TGTGCCAGCAGCTCCGACAATAGCAATCAGCCCCAGCATTTT. This sequence encodes CASSSDNSNQPQHF.

The CDR3 spells CAKRRRETGYNEQFF. The CDR3 DNA sequence: TGTGCGAAGAGGCGGCGGGAGACAGGGTACAATGAGCAGTTCTTC. This rearrangement joins TRBV30 to TRBJ2-1; the D call may be TRBD1 or TRBD2 (7 bases each). CDR1 is GTSNPN, CDR2 SVGIG, per germline (reference sequence). The CDR3 has 15 amino acids.

The V and J genes are TRBV27 and TRBJ2-1, with D perhaps being TRBD1 or TRBD2 (6 bases each). V was trimmed by 6 bases and J by 0 bases, leaving 27 bases between them. This CDR3 has 20 amino acids. Germline lookup yields CDR1 MNHEY and CDR2 SMNVEV (reference sequence). Here the CDR3 reads CASSLRLAGTSPSSYNEQFF. Here the CDR3 DNA reads TGTGCCAGCAGCTTACGACTCGCGGGGACATCCCCTAGCTCCTACAATGAGCAGTTCTTC.

CDR3 region: CASRGTSTGELFF. The CDR3 DNA is TGTGCCAGCAGGGGCACTAGCACCGGGGAGCTGTTTTTT. The chain recombines TRBV2 with TRBJ2-2, with D perhaps matching TRBD2 (5 bases). Germline V gene data show CDR1 as SNHLY and CDR2 as FYNNEI. The CDR3 sequence is 13 residues long. V was shortened by 6 bases and J by 4 bases, with 9 bases between the two germline ends.

The chain combines TRBV19 with TRBJ2-7, with a tentative D call TRBD2 (5 bases). Per the germline V gene, CDR1 is LNHDA and CDR2 is SQIVND (reference sequence). This CDR3 comprises 14 residues. Trimming took 2 bases from V and 9 from J, leaving 17 bases between them. DNA of the CDR3: TGTGCCAGTAGTATATCGCCGGACTCCCAAAGGCAGTACTTC. This encodes CASSISPDSQRQYF.

The chain employs TRBV29-1 and TRBJ2-5; D possibly corresponds to TRBD2 (5 bases). This CDR3 comprises 11 residues. The germline gives CDR1 SQVTM, CDR2 ANQGSEA. V was clipped by 7 bases and J by 5 bases, with 11 bases between them. The CDR3 here is CSERVGETQYF. Written as DNA, the CDR3 is TGCAGCGAGAGGGTCGGGGAGACCCAGTACTTC.

This clone was counted once. The chain combines TRBV2 with TRBJ2-7; TRBD1 matches 9 bases. The CDR3 runs to 14 residues. Germline trimming cut 4 bases from V and 2 bases from J; bases unmatched to any gene: 3. CDR1 is SNHLY and CDR2 is FYNNEI in the germline V gene. The CDR3, as DNA: TGTGCCAGCAGTGGGGACAGGGAAGCCTACGAGCAGTACTTC. Its translation: CASSGDREAYEQYF.